This T cell receptor (beta chain) originates from a study of CD8+CD57+ T cells in acquired aplastic anemia. CDR3 size: 14 residues. Germline CDR1 ENHRY, CDR2 SYGVKD. V dropped 6 bases and J dropped 9 bases, with 15 bases sitting between them. Genomic DNA templated the TCR beta VDJ and CDR3 profiling. MiXCR, run by TCRdb on the reads, gives a single entry per CDR3 protein. The table shows approximately 300,000 distinct CDR3 sequences, with approximately 57% occurring only once. Patients chosen for sequencing had CD8+CD57+ cells that had expanded, as shown by flow cytometry. Each patient carried a diagnosis of severe acquired aplastic anemia.

The chain uses TRBV10-3 and TRBJ1-6; D perhaps matches TRBD1 (5 bases). This clonotype was obtained from a human donor with aplastic anemia. Sequencing used sorted CD4+, CD8+, or CD8+CD57+ T cells (not recorded which) from PBMCs. In DNA, the CDR3 is TGTGCCATCAGCCCACAGGAGTTCAGTTCACCCCTCCACTTT. It yields the protein CAISPQEFSSPLHF.